The 18 T cell receptor beta chains listed next were all sequenced from one sample in a study of early T cells in non-severe SARS-CoV-2 infection. One entry per CDR3 protein, called by TCRdb with MiXCR from the 5' RACE reads. The sample includes tens of thousands of distinct CDR3 sequences, approximately 12% seen only once; the top ten take around 1.3%. The sequencing sample was made of whole blood. All receptors come from an adult who was a healthcare worker with PCR-confirmed SARS-CoV-2 infection or an uninfected control (not recorded which).

The sample holds many counts of this clonotype. V usage is TRBV12-3 or TRBV12-4 and J usage is TRBJ2-3, with 14 bases fitting TRBD2. The CDR3 contains 15 residues. With V trimmed by 5 bases and J by 7 bases, 5 bases remained unmatched. As DNA, the CDR3 is TGTGCCAGCAGTGCCCGGACTAGCGGGAGGAATACGCAGTATTTT. Encoded protein: CASSARTSGRNTQYF.

This clonotype was detected many times. The chain uses TRBV5-1 and TRBJ1-1; D remains ambiguous. Trimming stripped 5 bases from V and 1 base from J, with 9 bases between. CDR1 and CDR2 (germline): SGHRS, YFSETQ. The CDR3 is made up of 13 amino acids. CDR3 in amino acids: CASSISGNTEAFF. The DNA of the CDR3 is TGCGCCAGCAGTATATCAGGGAACACTGAAGCTTTCTTT.

By share of the sample, this clonotype is medium-sized. The chain uses TRBV4-1 and TRBJ1-1, with TRBD1 matching over 8 bases. There are 12 residues in the CDR3. Germline V gene data show CDR1 as MGHRA and CDR2 as YSYEKL. V shed 5 bases, J shed 12 bases, and the junction held 8 bases outside the gene matches. The CDR3 DNA follows: TGCGCCAGCAGCAGCCGGGACAGGCCACCTTTCTTT. Translated, it gives CASSSRDRPPFF.

This clonotype has ten or more counts. The V and J genes are TRBV12-5 and TRBJ1-1; D is unclear. Trimming removed 3 bases at V and 0 bases at J, with 8 bases between. This CDR3 contains 14 residues. Germline lookup yields CDR1 LGHNT and CDR2 FRNRAP. The CDR3 DNA sequence: TGTGCTAGTGGTTTAGAAACGTTGAACACTGAAGCTTTCTTT. It translates to CASGLETLNTEAFF.

This clonotype was detected ten times or more. The chain has TRBV7-9 and TRBJ2-1; TRBD2 matches 7 bases. This CDR3 is 15 amino acids long. Germline V CDR1 and CDR2: SEHNR, FQNEAQ (reference sequence). V lost 3 bases and J lost 7; bases outside the gene matches: 9. The DNA of the CDR3 is TGTGCCAGCAGCTTCGGCAGCGGGATTTCGAATGAGCAGTTCTTC. Its translation: CASSFGSGISNEQFF.

This clonotype was observed many times. V gene TRBV3-2 combines with J gene TRBJ1-2; the table's D gene call, TRBD1, was not cross checked with the DNA. TRBV3-2 is noted as a pseudogene. CDR3 length equals 15 residues. CDR3 protein: CASSQVNPRGYGYTF. The CDR3, as DNA: TGTGCCAGCAGCCAAGTAAATCCAAGGGGCTATGGCTACACCTTC.

In this sample, this clonotype turned up many times. CDR3 loop: CSATGGEGYTF. As DNA, the CDR3 is TGCAGCGCGACAGGGGGCGAAGGCTACACCTTC. The J gene is TRBJ1-2, the V gene TRBV29-1, with TRBD1 matching 10 bases. The germline gives CDR1 SQVTM, CDR2 ANQGSEA. The V gene end was trimmed by 7 bases and the J gene end by 8 bases; junction bases not matched to a gene: 4. This CDR3 is built from 11 residues.

The sample holds many counts of this clonotype. CDR3 DNA: TGTGCCAGCAGCTCCTGGCTAGCCCCCGGGCAGGAGCAGTTCTTC. As protein: CASSSWLAPGQEQFF. The V call is TRBV7-9, the J call TRBJ2-1, with a weak D call TRBD2 (5 bases). The germline CDR1 and CDR2 sequences are SEHNR and FQNEAQ (reference sequence). CDR3 length: 15 residues. V lost 4 bases and J lost 10, with 20 bases in between.

This clonotype was counted many times. V usage is TRBV21-1 and J usage is TRBJ2-7; TRBD2 reflects the table's D call only, with no check against the DNA. TRBV21-1 is labeled a pseudogene. The CDR3 is 13 amino acids. In nucleotides, the CDR3 is TGTGCCAGCACCGGACTCTCGGCCTACGAGCAGTACTTC. Its protein is CASTGLSAYEQYF.

Ten or more counts support this clonotype. The J gene is TRBJ2-1, the V gene TRBV29-1; D is uncertain. V lost 7 bases to trimming and J lost 2 bases, with 18 bases between them. The CDR3 spans 15 residues. CDR1 is SQVTM and CDR2 is ANQGSEA in the germline V gene. CDR3: CSAEDPGRPYNEQFF. The CDR3, as DNA: TGCAGCGCCGAAGATCCCGGTAGACCCTACAATGAGCAGTTCTTC.

The sample holds a few counts of this clonotype. This chain connects TRBV29-1 to TRBJ1-2; TRBD1 is a possible D gene (5 bases). The V and J ends lost 6 bases and 0 bases respectively, with 11 bases between them. This CDR3 comprises 13 residues. In germline, CDR1 is SQVTM, CDR2 ANQGSEA. This CDR3 reads CSVSGTANYGYTF. DNA of the CDR3: TGCAGCGTCTCCGGGACGGCTAACTATGGCTACACCTTC.

There are many counts of this clonotype. This chain links TRBV20-1 with TRBJ2-1; D unclear. V gave up 2 bases and J gave up 8 bases, with 13 bases separating them. CDR3 length equals 13 residues. Looked up from germline, CDR1 is DFQATT and CDR2 is SNEGSKA (reference sequence). The CDR3 spells CSARSRFAHEQFF. The CDR3 coding sequence is TGCAGTGCTAGATCAAGGTTCGCTCATGAGCAGTTCTTC.

This clonotype was counted ten times or more. The chain carries TRBV6-6 and TRBJ2-5, with a possible D match to TRBD2 (6 bases). Trimming took off 1 base at V and 4 bases at J, with 7 bases between the two ends. Germline CDR1 reads MNHNY; CDR2 reads SVGAGI (reference sequence). The CDR3 extends over 13 amino acids. The CDR3 loop is CASSYLGGETQYF. CDR3 bases: TGTGCCAGCAGTTACTTGGGGGGAGAGACCCAGTACTTC.

This clonotype was counted at least ten times. This rearrangement joins TRBV11-3 to TRBJ2-7; 8 bases are shared with TRBD2. This CDR3 contains 15 residues. The V gene end was trimmed by 2 bases and the J gene end by 5 bases; junction bases not matched to a gene: 8. The germline CDR1 and CDR2 sequences are SGHNT and YENEEA. CDR3: CASSLRPGGFNEQYF. CDR3 in DNA: TGTGCCAGCAGCTTACGGCCGGGGGGGTTCAACGAGCAGTACTTC.

This clonotype was detected many times. This rearrangement joins TRBV14 to TRBJ1-1; no clear D. The V and J ends lost 3 bases and 1 base respectively, with 6 bases between them. Germline CDR1 is SGHDN and CDR2 is FVKESK. There are 13 residues in the CDR3. CDR3 bases: TGTGCCAGCAGCCAGAGGAAGAACACTGAAGCTTTCTTT. It encodes CASSQRKNTEAFF.

This clonotype showed up many times. The chain employs TRBV30 and TRBJ1-1; D might be TRBD1 (6 bases). V lost 3 bases and J lost 2, with 16 bases in between. Looked up from germline, CDR1 is GTSNPN and CDR2 is SVGIG (reference sequence). The CDR3 has 15 amino acids. The CDR3 is CAWRKPGTPNTEAFF. In nucleotides, the CDR3 is TGTGCCTGGAGAAAACCCGGGACACCCAACACTGAAGCTTTCTTT. The full variable domain, with the rest looked up from reference TRBV30 and TRBJ1-1, is SQTIHQWPATLVQPVGSPLSLECTVEGTSNPNLYWYRQAAGRGLQLLFYSVGIGQISSEVPQNLSASRPQDRQFILSSKKLLLSDSGFYLCAWRKPGTPNTEAFFGQGTRLTVV.

The chain carries TRBV10-3 and TRBJ1-5, with D unresolved. Germline CDR1 reads ENHRY; CDR2 reads SYGVKD. This CDR3 is 13 amino acids long. Trimming cost V 10 bases and J 3 bases, with 13 bases left between them. CDR3 region: CASLDPDNQPQHF. CDR3 bases: TGTGCCAGCCTCGACCCGGACAATCAGCCCCAGCATTTT.

The table lists this clonotype with many counts. At one of its ends the junction is not consistent with the germline gene, which may arise from a read error. V and J are TRBV2 and TRBJ2-7; 8 nucleotides align to TRBD2. The CDR3 consists of 14 residues. Germline values: CDR1 SNHLY, CDR2 FYNNEI. This CDR3 is CASREGTRDYEQYF. The CDR3 region has the DNA TGTGCCAGCCGTGAGGGGACTAGGGATTACGAGCAGTACTTC.